The present TCR beta chain was sequenced within a study of blood T cell repertoires in COVID-19 (dated by TCRdb to the early 2020s). About the investigation overall: Collaborator samples came from the United States, Italy and Spain and covered acute and convalescent phases of COVID-19. Samples were obtained from the ongoing ImmuneRACE study (first 160 participants) and from about 1,300 subjects provided by 6 global collaborators. Where available, HLA class I and class II types were taken from metadata supplied by the sample provider and were not determined by assay-based typing. The material from the prospective study consisted of cDNA or gDNA derived from T cells, B-cell-depleted T cells, or PBMCs. Nearly every sample came with metadata listing a de-identified subject ID, COVID-19 status, age in years and sex. The repertoires were released in a freely available public database intended as a resource for research on the immune response to SARS-CoV-2. The dataset comprised deeply sampled blood TCRbeta repertoires from subjects exposed to, actively infected with, or recovered from COVID-19.

TCRbeta CDR3 regions were amplified from genomic DNA by means of the immunoSEQ Assay, a bias-controlled multiplex PCR. Per the original workflow: Nucleated cell counts per sample were estimated from amplification of reference gene primers within the assay. To quantify the absolute abundance of each unique TCRbeta CDR3 rearrangement, sequence reads were collapsed and filtered. Productive Simpson clonality was computed per sample as the square root of Simpson's diversity index over productive rearrangements. TCRdb took over this immuneACCESS table, retaining in-frame rearrangements with V and J assigned. Such tables are incomplete; in checked studies, under half of the missing clones stem from an unresolved V gene, and the remainder is unexplained. V and J calls and clone size are those listed in that table; D and trimming were worked out from the DNA. Across this sample there are 200,000 to 250,000 clones, with about 90% seen only once. Over 6% of the sample rests with the top ten.

Participants in the prospective study were enrolled through a virtual design, were aged roughly 18 to 90 years, and lived in about two dozen United States geographic areas. In the prospective study, participants were assigned to cohorts based on the clinical history participants reported in a screening survey and a study questionnaire. In the prospective study, mobile phlebotomists collected whole blood, serum and a nasopharyngeal or oropharyngeal swab from each participant. Additional blood draws and questionnaires over a roughly two-month period could optionally be provided by prospective study participants. Before DNA extraction, blood samples from the prospective study were shipped at room temperature or frozen. The germline V end is reduced by 3 bases and the J end by 7 bases; junction bases left unmatched: 10. From cysteine to phenylalanine, the CDR3 is 16 amino acids long. Only the CDR3 region is kept as DNA, spanning 48 bases read in frame from base 1. From a lookup of the germline V gene, CDR1 and CDR2 are SGDLS and YYNGEE.

The full study reports these points: The quantity of clinical and demographic metadata differed by source and by participant and was supplied without curation.

As for this clone: Its antigen remains undetermined. No base qualities exist here, and no much larger clone lies one base off it.

This sequence uses TRBV9 and TRBJ2-7; TRBD2 aligns with 13 central bases. The sequenced material came from PBMCs or T cells enriched from blood (not recorded which). The clonotype originates from a woman aged 25-40 years with acute COVID-19. The CDR3 has the sequence CASSAQLAGGLGEQYF. The sequenced DNA: TGTGCCAGCAGCGCCCAACTAGCGGGGGGGCTTGGGGAGCAGTACTTC.